This T cell receptor beta chain came from a study of identical twins. This clonotype was found many times. Its target is not known. Germline assignment: CDR1 DFQATT and CDR2 SNEGSKA (reference sequence). The V and J ends lost 7 bases and 0 bases respectively, with 13 bases between them. The CDR3 spans 13 residues. cDNA molecules carried unique molecular identifiers, and template switching added a universal primer site. MiXCR, applied by TCRdb to the 5' RACE reads, yields one record per CDR3 protein. The sample contains hundreds of thousands of distinct CDR3 sequences, over 8.5% of which appear only once. General study points: Fewer insertions characterized abundant cord blood beta clonotypes, whereas memory repertoires showed none.

These data also featured in a second study, about yellow fever vaccine responses in identical twins.

The clonotype comes from a woman aged 18-35 years in good health. The rearrangement links TRBV20-1 to TRBJ2-7; perhaps TRBD1 as D (6 bases). The specimen sequenced was PBMCs. The DNA of the CDR3 is TGCAGTGTGAACCAGGGGTCCTCCTACGAGCAGTACTTC. Translation gives CSVNQGSSYEQYF.